This T cell receptor beta chain was obtained from a study of CD8 T cells in ankylosing spondylitis. Findings of the study overall: What seemed typical of ankylosing spondylitis blood was a TCR beta motif built from eight highly homologous variants. Reported data indicate significant enrichment of disease-linked clones within matched ankylosing spondylitis synovial fluid.

As to this clonotype: What it binds is unknown.

With molecular barcodes, quantitative 5'-RACE was used to make the TCR beta libraries. TCRdb ran MiXCR on the 5' RACE reads and lists one entry per CDR3 protein. The table has around 430,000 distinct CDR3 sequences, more than 15% seen once. CDR1 is SNHLY and CDR2 is FYNNEI in the germline V gene. J was trimmed by 2 bases and V by 1 base; bases with no gene match: 4. The CDR3 loop spans 16 amino acids. This receptor was taken from a male donor with ankylosing spondylitis. This sequence joins TRBV2 and TRBJ2-3; 9 bases agree with TRBD2. The sequencing input was blood, either unsorted or a sorted T cell fraction (not recorded which). This chain's CDR3 is CASSEGLAGITDTQYF. CDR3 in DNA: TGTGCCAGCAGTGAAGGCCTAGCGGGAATCACAGATACGCAGTATTTT.